Listed here are 11 T cell receptor beta chains from one sample, sequenced in a study of identical twins. TCRdb re-derived calls from the 5' RACE reads in MiXCR, one entry per CDR3 protein. Of 600,000 to 700,000 distinct CDR3 sequences in the sample, approximately 21% are singletons; the top ten hold roughly 4%. These records were also assigned to another study, of T cells expressing NK-cell markers.

Sample: PBMCs. The origin of the receptors is a woman aged 18-29 years in good health.

This clonotype was observed many times. As DNA, the CDR3 is TGTGCCACCAGTGATCACAGGGGTGAGCAGTTCTTC. Encoded protein: CATSDHRGEQFF. The V gene is TRBV24-1, the J gene TRBJ2-1, with 7 bases matching TRBD1. The CDR3 is 12 amino acids. Germline assignment: CDR1 KGHDR and CDR2 SFDVKD. The V segment lost 3 bases and the J segment 9 bases; nucleotides outside the gene matches: 1.

The sample holds a few counts of this clonotype. The genes are TRBV5-1 and TRBJ1-2; 8 positions agree with TRBD1. The germline V gene has CDR1 SGHRS and CDR2 YFSETQ. The CDR3 sequence is 13 residues long. The V gene end was trimmed by 7 bases and the J gene end by 5 bases; junction bases not matched to a gene: 7. CDR3 nucleotides: TGCGCCAGCGGGCCGACAGGGGATTATGGCTACACCTTC. This translates into CASGPTGDYGYTF.

This clonotype was counted between two and nine times. The gene calls are TRBV27 and TRBJ2-1; 10 bases are a match to TRBD1. CDR3 length: 14 amino acids. Trimming at V came to 4 bases and at J to 6 bases, leaving 3 bases not matched to a gene. Germline V CDR1 and CDR2: MNHEY, SMNVEV (reference sequence). The CDR3 coding sequence is TGTGCCAGCAGTTGGGGGGACAGGGGCAATGAGCAGTTCTTC. Its protein product is CASSWGDRGNEQFF.

This clonotype was observed a handful of times. The chain has TRBV7-9 and TRBJ2-7; D is ambiguous. The germline V gene has CDR1 SEHNR and CDR2 FQNEAQ (reference sequence). V lost 3 bases and J 3 bases, leaving 18 bases between the germline ends. CDR3 size: 16 residues. CDR3 sequence: CASSFPSVGRYYEQYF. The CDR3 DNA sequence: TGTGCCAGCAGCTTTCCGAGCGTGGGCCGGTACTACGAGCAGTACTTC. Together with reference TRBV7-9 and TRBJ2-7, the CDR3 gives the full variable domain: DTGVSQNPRHKITKRGQNVTFRCDPISEHNRLYWYRQTLGQGPEFLTYFQNEAQLEKSRLLSDRFSAERPKGSFSTLEIQRTEQGDSAMYLCASSFPSVGRYYEQYFGPGTRLTVT.

This clonotype occurred a few times. The rearrangement links TRBV6-5 to TRBJ2-2, with TRBD2 as a possible D gene (6 bases). Trimming left V 4 bases short and J 7 bases short, with 16 bases between. Germline V gene lookup returns CDR1 MNHEY and CDR2 SVGAGI. This CDR3 comprises 15 residues. The chain's CDR3 is CASSWGLVRVGELFF. In DNA, the CDR3 is TGTGCCAGCAGTTGGGGACTTGTTCGGGTCGGGGAGCTGTTTTTT.

The CDR3 loop reads CATSNLGRANYGYTF. CDR3 DNA: TGTGCCACCAGCAACCTGGGCAGAGCTAACTATGGCTACACCTTC. This chain uses TRBV15 with TRBJ1-2; no clear D. V lost 4 bases to trimming and J lost 0 bases, with 12 bases between them. Germline CDR1 is LNHNV and CDR2 is YYDKDF (reference sequence). This CDR3 has 15 residues.

The CDR3 sequence is CSAGGVLTNYGYTF. CDR3 coding DNA: TGCAGTGCTGGCGGGGTATTAACTAACTATGGCTACACCTTC. This sequence joins TRBV20-1 and TRBJ1-2; D is unclear. Germline V gives CDR1 DFQATT, CDR2 SNEGSKA (reference sequence). V lost 5 bases and J 0 bases, leaving 13 bases between the germline ends. The CDR3 consists of 14 residues.

This clonotype was found many times. This rearrangement joins TRBV3-1 to TRBJ1-1, with 8 bases lining up with TRBD1. J was trimmed by 4 bases and V by 3 bases; bases with no gene match: 4. The germline CDR1 and CDR2 sequences are LGHDT and YNNKEL (reference sequence). CDR3 length: 14 amino acids. CDR3 nucleotide sequence: TGTGCCAGCAGCCACCTCGGACAGGGCACTGAAGCTTTCTTT. Translated: CASSHLGQGTEAFF.

The chain carries TRBV6-1 and TRBJ2-1, with D tentatively TRBD2 (6 bases). Germline CDR1 is MNHNS and CDR2 is SASEGT. With 4 bases removed from V and 6 bases from J, the gap between germline ends came to 13 bases. The CDR3 runs 14 residues. CDR3 in amino acids: CASSGDFSLNEQFF. The CDR3, as DNA: TGTGCCAGCAGTGGGGACTTTAGCCTCAATGAGCAGTTCTTC.

V and J are TRBV29-1 and TRBJ2-5; 7 bases fit TRBD2. The CDR3 is made up of 12 amino acids. Per the germline V gene, CDR1 is SQVTM and CDR2 is ANQGSEA. Trimming removed 2 bases from V and 4 bases from J; junction bases left unmatched: 1. This CDR3 reads CSVEPGGETQYF. The DNA for the CDR3 is TGCAGCGTTGAACCGGGGGGAGAGACCCAGTACTTC.

This clonotype has a count of ten or more. The chain uses TRBV6-5 and TRBJ2-1, with 7 bases lining up with TRBD2. The CDR3 covers 11 residues. Germline CDR1 and CDR2: MNHEY and SVGAGI. J lost 10 bases, V lost 7 bases, and 4 bases had no gene match. CDR3 coding DNA: TGTGCCAGCACCCGGGGACTAGAGCAGTTCTTC. It codes for CASTRGLEQFF.